Below, 27 T cell receptor beta chains from the same sample are listed, as sequenced in a study of early T cells in non-severe SARS-CoV-2 infection. Using its own MiXCR run on the 5' RACE reads, TCRdb lists one record per CDR3 protein. The table records about 110,000 distinct CDR3 sequences, 8.5% to 14% of them present only once. Sequenced sample: whole blood. These receptors came from an adult who was a healthcare worker with PCR-confirmed SARS-CoV-2 infection or an uninfected control (not recorded which).

The chain's CDR3 is CASSQGALAGYNEQFF. DNA of the CDR3: TGTGCCAGCAGCCAAGGGGCACTAGCGGGGTACAATGAGCAGTTCTTC. V and J are TRBV4-2 and TRBJ2-1; TRBD2 matches at 10 bases. Germline V lookup: CDR1 LGHNA, CDR2 YNFKEQ. The trim removed 1 base at V and 4 bases at J, leaving 4 bases unmatched. This CDR3 has 16 residues.

This clonotype was observed a handful of times. This sequence joins TRBV12-3 or TRBV12-4 and TRBJ2-2; 8 nucleotides match TRBD2. The CDR3 covers 16 residues. With 3 bases clipped from V and 5 bases from J, the junction kept 8 bases outside the gene matches. CDR3 protein: CASSFIAGQRTGELFF. The DNA of the CDR3 is TGTGCCAGCAGTTTCATAGCGGGGCAAAGGACCGGGGAGCTGTTTTTT.

This clonotype was seen at least ten times. V is TRBV12-3 or TRBV12-4 and J is TRBJ2-2; 8 bases fit TRBD1. Unmatched junction bases numbered 4, after V lost 8 bases and J lost 2 bases. CDR3 length equals 14 residues. The CDR3: CASEDRANTGELFF. The CDR3 DNA follows: TGTGCCAGCGAGGACAGGGCCAACACCGGGGAGCTGTTTTTT.

By frequency in the sample, this clonotype is medium-sized. The V call is TRBV7-2, the J call TRBJ2-7; tentatively, D is TRBD2 (5 bases). The germline V and J ends were trimmed by 1 base and 0 bases, with 10 bases remaining between them. The CDR3 spans 15 residues. The germline gives CDR1 SGHTA, CDR2 FQGNSA. CDR3 sequence reads: CASSLVTGNSYEQYF. The DNA of the CDR3 is TGTGCCAGCAGCTTAGTGACGGGGAACTCCTACGAGCAGTACTTC.

The chain uses TRBV27 and TRBJ1-6, with a tentative D call TRBD1 (5 bases). The CDR3 totals 13 residues. V shed 6 bases and J shed 10 bases, with 13 bases lying between them. CDR1 is MNHEY and CDR2 is SMNVEV in the germline V gene (reference sequence). CDR3 nucleotide sequence: TGTGCCAGCAGCGAGAGGGGAGGCTCACCCCTCCACTTT. Encoded protein: CASSERGGSPLHF.

Many counts were recorded for this clonotype. The chain joins TRBV2 to TRBJ1-5, with 7 bases matching TRBD1. Germline lookup yields CDR1 SNHLY and CDR2 FYNNEI. This CDR3 comprises 14 residues. V gave up 8 bases and J gave up 6 bases; unmatched junction bases: 10. In DNA, the CDR3 is TGTGCCAGCTGTCCTGACAGGGACGTTCAGCCCCAGCATTTT. The encoded protein is CASCPDRDVQPQHF.

This clonotype was counted many times. V and J are TRBV7-6 and TRBJ2-2; D not certain. Germline V lookup: CDR1 SGHVS, CDR2 FNYEAQ. The CDR3 runs to 12 residues. With 3 bases removed from V and 7 bases from J, the gap between germline ends came to 6 bases. As DNA, the CDR3 is TGTGCCAGCAGCTTGGGTCGCGGGGAGCTGTTTTTT. Translating it yields CASSLGRGELFF.

In its sample, this clonotype was seen many times. This chain's CDR3 is CASSLTGQPQHF. In DNA, the CDR3 is TGTGCCAGCAGCCTGACAGGGCAGCCCCAGCATTTT. The chain joins TRBV7-2 to TRBJ1-5; TRBD1 matches at 7 bases. Germline V gene data show CDR1 as SGHTA and CDR2 as FQGNSA. This CDR3 has 12 residues. Trimming removed 5 bases from V and 7 bases from J; junction bases left unmatched: 2.

This clonotype was seen at least ten times. The V gene is TRBV28, the J gene TRBJ2-3; D not resolved. The CDR3 sequence is 13 residues long. The germline gives CDR1 MDHEN, CDR2 SYDVKM. The ends were cut back, 8 bases at V and 3 bases at J, with 12 bases in the middle. The CDR3 reads CASSLGGTDTQYF. Written as DNA, the CDR3 is TGTGCCAGCTCCTTAGGCGGAACAGATACGCAGTATTTT.

The table lists this clonotype with many counts. The chain links TRBV5-6 to TRBJ2-5; 8 nucleotides match TRBD1. V lost 2 bases, J lost 1 base, and 10 bases stayed unmatched. This CDR3 region has 17 residues. Germline CDR1 and CDR2: SGHDT and YYEEEE. The DNA of the CDR3 is TGTGCCAGCAGCTTTTCCCCCACAGGGGGTAGCCAAGAGACCCAGTACTTC. Its translation: CASSFSPTGGSQETQYF. The whole variable domain, remainder taken from reference TRBV5-6 and TRBJ2-5, is DAGVTQSPTHLIKTRGQQVTLRCSPKSGHDTVSWYQQALGQGPQFIFQYYEEEERQRGNFPDRFSGHQFPNYSSELNVNALLLGDSALYLCASSFSPTGGSQETQYFGPGTRLLVL.

The table lists this clonotype with many counts. The chain couples TRBV12-3 or TRBV12-4 to TRBJ1-5; maybe TRBD1 (5 bases). The CDR3 has 15 residues. Trimming pared 4 bases from V and 4 bases from J, leaving 14 bases between. This CDR3 is CASSWGLPGNQPQHF. The CDR3 DNA is TGTGCCAGCAGTTGGGGACTCCCCGGGAATCAGCCCCAGCATTTT.

This clonotype was counted at least ten times. The chain uses TRBV4-3 and TRBJ2-3; weak D call: TRBD1 (6 bases). Germline V gives CDR1 LGHNA, CDR2 YSLEER. V was trimmed by 2 bases and J by 4 bases, leaving 16 bases between them. This CDR3 spans 16 amino acids. In DNA, the CDR3 is TGCGCCAGCAGCCAATCTCGGCAGGGGTTGGCAGATACGCAGTATTTT. Protein sequence: CASSQSRQGLADTQYF.

A single count supports this clonotype. This chain connects TRBV5-1 to TRBJ2-7; 9 bases are shared with TRBD2. CDR1 SGHRS and CDR2 YFSETQ come from the germline V gene. There are 16 residues in the CDR3. Trimming at V came to 3 bases and at J to 3 bases, leaving 10 bases not matched to a gene. CDR3 nucleotide sequence: TGCGCCAGCAGCTCTAACCTAGGACTAGCGAGCTACGAGCAGTACTTC. It specifies CASSSNLGLASYEQYF. The full variable domain, in which reference TRBV5-1 and TRBJ2-7 provide the parts outside the CDR3, is KAGVTQTPRYLIKTRGQQVTLSCSPISGHRSVSWYQQTPGQGLQFLFEYFSETQRNKGNFPGRFSGRQFSNSRSEMNVSTLELGDSALYLCASSSNLGLASYEQYFGPGTRLTVT.

The chain recombines TRBV12-3 or TRBV12-4 with TRBJ2-1; D perhaps matches TRBD2 (6 bases). The CDR3 runs 12 residues. V was trimmed by 6 bases and J by 8 bases, leaving 11 bases between them. CDR3 in DNA: TGTGCCAGCAGAGGACTACGAGATGAGCAGTTCTTC. Protein product: CASRGLRDEQFF.

The rearrangement uses TRBV20-1 and TRBJ2-7; 9 nucleotides agree with TRBD2. The length of the CDR3 is 15 residues. The germline V gene has CDR1 DFQATT and CDR2 SNEGSKA (reference sequence). The trim removed 2 bases at V and 5 bases at J, leaving 10 bases unmatched. The CDR3 sequence: CSARPSGLASHEQYF. CDR3 nucleotides: TGCAGTGCTAGACCCTCTGGACTAGCGTCCCACGAGCAGTACTTC.

This clonotype was counted many times. The CDR3 DNA follows: TGTGCCACCAGTGACTTCGGACAGGGGGGCTACAATGAGCAGTTCTTC. Translated: CATSDFGQGGYNEQFF. This rearrangement joins TRBV24-1 to TRBJ2-1; 10 bases agree with TRBD1. The CDR3 consists of 16 residues. From germline, CDR1 is KGHDR and CDR2 SFDVKD. Germline trimming cut 4 bases from V and 3 bases from J; bases unmatched to any gene: 5.

CDR3 nucleotides: TGTGCCAGCAGTGGCGGGACCACGCCTTCGGGCACCTTC. This translates into CASSGGTTPSGTF. The chain joins TRBV2 to TRBJ1-2; the D gene is possibly TRBD1 (5 bases). CDR3 length: 13 residues. Germline values: CDR1 SNHLY, CDR2 FYNNEI. V lost 4 bases and J lost 13, with 19 bases in between.

This clonotype was observed many times. The chain recombines TRBV9 with TRBJ2-1; D not resolved. Germline V gene lookup returns CDR1 SGDLS and CDR2 YYNGEE. This CDR3 is 14 amino acids long. V shed 4 bases and J shed 5 bases, with 13 bases lying between them. The DNA for the CDR3 is TGTGCCAGCAGCCCAAGGCAAAGTAACAATGAGCAGTTCTTC. Amino acid sequence: CASSPRQSNNEQFF.

This clonotype has a handful of counts. CDR3 region: CASSLQTGTAEGYTF. The CDR3 DNA reads TGTGCCAGCAGTCTACAAACCGGGACAGCGGAAGGCTACACCTTC. The chain has TRBV12-3 or TRBV12-4 and TRBJ1-2, with 7 nucleotides matching TRBD1. This CDR3 has 15 amino acids. V lost 5 bases and J lost 8; bases outside the gene matches: 14.

The rearrangement joins TRBV6-2 or TRBV6-3 to TRBJ2-1; the D gene is possibly TRBD1 (5 bases). CDR1 is MNHEY, CDR2 SVGEGT, per germline. The CDR3 is 12 residues long. Deletions cut 8 bases from V and 5 bases from J, with 10 bases between. The DNA for the CDR3 is TGTGCCAGCTCGACAGAGAACAATGAGCAGTTCTTC. Amino acids: CASSTENNEQFF.

The chain joins TRBV12-3 or TRBV12-4 to TRBJ2-6, with 8 bases lining up with TRBD1. The CDR3 runs to 17 residues. Losses at the gene ends were 8 bases for V and 2 bases for J; bases not matched to a gene: 11. For the CDR3, the DNA is TGTGCCAGCGGATCCGGGACAGGATTAACTGGGGCCAACGTCCTGACTTTC. This encodes CASGSGTGLTGANVLTF.

A few counts support this clonotype. The chain is built from TRBV6-6 and TRBJ2-7; D remains unclear. Looked up from germline, CDR1 is MNHNY and CDR2 is SVGAGI (reference sequence). CDR3 length equals 11 residues. V was trimmed by 4 bases and J by 7 bases, leaving 8 bases between them. The CDR3 spells CASSSPSEQYF. The CDR3 DNA is TGTGCCAGCAGTTCCCCGAGTGAGCAGTACTTC.

At least ten counts were recorded for this clonotype. The chain recombines TRBV11-2 with TRBJ2-1, with TRBD2 identical over 10 bases. The CDR3 length is 20 residues. V was pared by 0 bases and J by 7 bases, with 18 bases of the junction left unmatched. Germline loops: CDR1 SGHAT, CDR2 FQNNGV. In nucleotides, the CDR3 is TGTGCCAGCAGCTTAGATCTAATTAGCGGGAGGCCAAACCCGTGGAATGAGCAGTTCTTC. This codes for CASSLDLISGRPNPWNEQFF.

V and J are TRBV11-2 and TRBJ1-5; maybe TRBD1 (5 bases). The CDR3 loop spans 17 amino acids. V dropped 2 bases and J dropped 0 bases, with 14 bases sitting between them. Germline values: CDR1 SGHAT, CDR2 FQNNGV. DNA for the CDR3: TGTGCCAGCAGCTTAAAAGGCAGGGCTTATAGCAATCAGCCCCAGCATTTT. This codes for CASSLKGRAYSNQPQHF. Full variable domain (missing parts from reference TRBV11-2 and TRBJ1-5): EAGVAQSPRYKIIEKRQSVAFWCNPISGHATLYWYQQILGQGPKLLIQFQNNGVVDDSQLPKDRFSAERLKGVDSTLKIQPAKLEDSAVYLCASSLKGRAYSNQPQHFGDGTRLSIL.

V and J are TRBV5-1 and TRBJ1-4; D unclear. Trimming took 7 bases from V and 1 from J, leaving 8 bases between them. Germline CDR1 reads SGHRS; CDR2 reads YFSETQ. The CDR3 runs to 13 residues. The CDR3 DNA reads TGCGCCAGCCGAAAGCAAACTAATGAAAAACTGTTTTTT. Translating it yields CASRKQTNEKLFF.

This clonotype was detected once. This sequence joins TRBV4-2 and TRBJ2-2, with D possibly matching TRBD1 (5 bases). Trimming left V 0 bases short and J 4 bases short, with 9 bases between. The CDR3 is 15 residues long. Germline V gene sequence: CDR1 LGHNA, CDR2 YNFKEQ. The CDR3, as DNA: TGTGCCAGCAGCCAAGATAGGGGAAGCACCGGGGAGCTGTTTTTT. Protein product: CASSQDRGSTGELFF.

This clonotype has a count of ten or more. This chain connects TRBV20-1 to TRBJ2-7; TRBD2 matches 7 bases. V lost 4 bases to trimming and J lost 4 bases; unmatched junction nucleotides: 7. From germline, CDR1 is DFQATT and CDR2 SNEGSKA (reference sequence). This CDR3 is built from 13 residues. The CDR3 region is CSATSGIGYEQYF. The CDR3 nucleotides read TGCAGTGCTACCAGCGGGATCGGGTACGAGCAGTACTTC.